The table lists the clone carrying this TCR beta chain with a few counts. Its antigen is as yet unknown. The data were obtained in a study of Tregs in tolerant kidney transplant recipients. The study, taken as a whole, reports: Nucleotide sequences could not be compared across some patients' samples due to primer changes.

The repertoire was sequenced with immunoSEQ multiplex PCR; TCRdb's copy has only in-frame clones and lacks some. This sample has 50,000 to 85,000 clones, with roughly 92% found just once. CD4+CD25+CD127- Tregs, CD4+CD25- non-Tregs, CD4 and CD8 cells were sorted. The receptor comes from a human donor who received a combined kidney and bone marrow transplant. The sample in question was CD8+ T cells from blood, obtained before the transplant.

The CDR3 DNA is TGTGCCAGCAGTAACCCCGGCTGGGATATGAGGGATGAGCAGTTCTTC. Protein product: CASSNPGWDMRDEQFF. The chain joins TRBV28 to TRBJ2-1, with a tentative D call TRBD2 (5 bases). This CDR3 is built from 16 residues. CDR1 and CDR2 (germline): MDHEN, SYDVKM. V lost 5 bases to trimming and J lost 8 bases, with 22 bases between them.